These 9 T cell receptor beta chains were sequenced from one sample in a study of cytomegalovirus exposure and HLA in healthy donors. The PCR ran on 60 Vbeta and 13 Jbeta primers. Sequencing was performed with immunoSEQ multiplex PCR; in TCRdb, only in-frame clones are kept and a portion is missing. This sample yields about 110,000 clones, of which 82% are seen a single time; about 1.6% belongs to the top ten. The sample taken for sequencing was PBMCs. The receptors originated from a man in his fifties in good health and CMV-seronegative.

This sequence joins TRBV6-6 and TRBJ2-3; D might be TRBD1 (5 bases). The CDR3 runs 14 residues. V lost 4 bases and J 0 bases, leaving 8 bases between the germline ends. CDR1 is MNHNY, CDR2 SVGAGI, per germline (reference sequence). DNA for the CDR3: TGTGCCAGCAGTTCGCCAGGGAGCACAGATACGCAGTATTTT. It codes for CASSSPGSTDTQYF.

V gene TRBV5-1 combines with J gene TRBJ2-6; the D gene is possibly TRBD1 (5 bases). Germline CDR1 SGHRS, CDR2 YFSETQ. CDR3 length: 17 amino acids. V dropped 4 bases and J dropped 0 bases, with 14 bases sitting between them. CDR3 DNA: TGCGCCAGCAGCGAACACACAACAGGCTCTGGGGCCAACGTCCTGACTTTC. It specifies CASSEHTTGSGANVLTF.

This clone was picked up a small number of times. This chain links TRBV30 with TRBJ2-7; 10 positions agree with TRBD1. The V gene's germline CDR1 is GTSNPN and CDR2 SVGIG (reference sequence). CDR3 length: 15 residues. The V segment lost 5 bases and the J segment 7 bases; nucleotides outside the gene matches: 14. CDR3 DNA: TGTGCCTGGGCTCCAGGACAGGGGGGGCTTTGGGAGCAGTACTTC. Amino acids: CAWAPGQGGLWEQYF.

Here the CDR3 DNA reads TGCGCCTTCAGGCAGGGCCCCAACACCGGGGAGCTGTTTTTT. Translating gives CAFRQGPNTGELFF. The J gene is TRBJ2-2, the V gene TRBV5-1; a weak D match, TRBD1 (5 bases). CDR1 SGHRS and CDR2 YFSETQ come from the germline V gene. The CDR3 runs to 14 residues. V gave up 10 bases and J gave up 2 bases, with 15 bases separating them. The whole variable domain, remainder taken from reference TRBV5-1 and TRBJ2-2, is KAGVTQTPRYLIKTRGQQVTLSCSPISGHRSVSWYQQTPGQGLQFLFEYFSETQRNKGNFPGRFSGRQFSNSRSEMNVSTLELGDSALYLCAFRQGPNTGELFFGEGSRLTVL.

This chain uses TRBV15 with TRBJ2-7, with D unclear. CDR3 length equals 14 residues. Trimming stripped 1 base from V and 3 bases from J, with 10 bases between. Germline V gene sequence: CDR1 LNHNV, CDR2 YYDKDF (reference sequence). CDR3 protein: CATSRANPIYEQYF. The DNA of the CDR3 is TGTGCCACCAGCAGAGCCAACCCTATCTACGAGCAGTACTTC.

CDR3 nucleotide sequence: TGTGCCAGCACCCCTCAGGGGATAGATGGCTACACCTTC. This gives the protein CASTPQGIDGYTF. The V call is TRBV7-2, the J call TRBJ1-2; a weak D match, TRBD1 (6 bases). This CDR3 region has 13 residues. Trimming cost V 7 bases and J 6 bases, with 15 bases left between them. Germline CDR1 and CDR2: SGHTA and FQGNSA.

A note on this clone: Compared with germline, one end of the junction differs, possibly owing to a read error. The gene calls are TRBV29-1 and TRBJ2-5, with 7 bases that match TRBD1. The CDR3 spans 13 residues. Germline V gives CDR1 SQVTM, CDR2 ANQGSEA. The CDR3 DNA reads as TGCGGCGTTTACGGGACAGCAAAAGAGACCCAGTACTTC. It yields the protein CGVYGTAKETQYF.

The chain is built from TRBV4-1 and TRBJ2-5; 10 nucleotides match TRBD1. This CDR3 is built from 18 residues. CDR1 MGHRA and CDR2 YSYEKL come from the germline V gene. V lost 4 bases, J lost 0 bases, and 11 bases stayed unmatched. The CDR3 here is CASSLRQGALAYQETQYF. CDR3 nucleotide sequence: TGCGCCAGCAGCCTGCGACAGGGGGCTCTTGCCTACCAAGAGACCCAGTACTTC.

The V gene is TRBV19, the J gene TRBJ1-3; 9 bases are shared with TRBD1. Germline V gene lookup returns CDR1 LNHDA and CDR2 SQIVND (reference sequence). This CDR3 contains 15 residues. J lost 1 base, V lost 6 bases, and 4 bases had no gene match. The DNA for the CDR3 is TGTGCCAGTAGCAAGACAGGGGGATCTGGAAACACCATATATTTT. This codes for CASSKTGGSGNTIYF.